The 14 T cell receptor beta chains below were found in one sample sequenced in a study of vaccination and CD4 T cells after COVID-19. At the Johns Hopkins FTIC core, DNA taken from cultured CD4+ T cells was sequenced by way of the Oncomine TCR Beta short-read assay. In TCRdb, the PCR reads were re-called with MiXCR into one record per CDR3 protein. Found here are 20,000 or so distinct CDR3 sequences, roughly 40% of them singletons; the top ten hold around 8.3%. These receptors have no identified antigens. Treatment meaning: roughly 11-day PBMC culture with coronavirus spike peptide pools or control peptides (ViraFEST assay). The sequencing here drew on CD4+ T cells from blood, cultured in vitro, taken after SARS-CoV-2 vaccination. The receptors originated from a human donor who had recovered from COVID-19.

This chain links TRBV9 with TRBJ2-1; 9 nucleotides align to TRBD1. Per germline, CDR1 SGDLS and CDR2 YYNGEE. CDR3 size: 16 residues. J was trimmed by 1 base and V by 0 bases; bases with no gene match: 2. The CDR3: CASSVGGQGSYNEQFF. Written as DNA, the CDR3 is TGTGCCAGCAGCGTAGGGGGACAGGGTTCCTACAATGAGCAGTTCTTC.

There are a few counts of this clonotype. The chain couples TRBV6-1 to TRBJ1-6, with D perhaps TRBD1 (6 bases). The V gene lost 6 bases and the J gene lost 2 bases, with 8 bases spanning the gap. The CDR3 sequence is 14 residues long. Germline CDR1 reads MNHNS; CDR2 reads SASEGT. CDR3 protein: CASRRTAYNSPLHF. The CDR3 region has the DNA TGTGCCAGCAGGCGGACAGCCTATAATTCACCCCTCCACTTT.

CDR3 region: CASSLTGVYGELFF. Written as DNA, the CDR3 is TGTGCCAGTAGTCTAACAGGGGTATATGGGGAGCTGTTTTTT. This chain joins TRBV19 and TRBJ2-2; 7 bases are shared with TRBD1. This CDR3 is 14 amino acids long. CDR1 is LNHDA and CDR2 is SQIVND in the germline V gene (reference sequence). V trimming: 5 bases; J trimming: 8 bases; junction bases outside the gene matches: 8.

The CDR3 DNA is TGCAGTGCTAGAGACGGGACCTCCTACGAGCAGTACTTC. Its protein product is CSARDGTSYEQYF. This chain connects TRBV20-1 to TRBJ2-7, with D possibly called TRBD1 or TRBD2 (5 bases each). Trimming shortened V by 0 bases and J by 0 bases, and 6 bases separated the two germline ends. There are 13 residues in the CDR3. CDR1 DFQATT and CDR2 SNEGSKA come from the germline V gene (reference sequence).

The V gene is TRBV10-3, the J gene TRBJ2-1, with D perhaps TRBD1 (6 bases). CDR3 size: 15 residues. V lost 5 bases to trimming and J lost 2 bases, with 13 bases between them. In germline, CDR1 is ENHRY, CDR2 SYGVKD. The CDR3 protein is CAISPPTGTYNEQFF. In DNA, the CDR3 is TGTGCCATCAGTCCTCCAACAGGGACCTACAATGAGCAGTTCTTC.

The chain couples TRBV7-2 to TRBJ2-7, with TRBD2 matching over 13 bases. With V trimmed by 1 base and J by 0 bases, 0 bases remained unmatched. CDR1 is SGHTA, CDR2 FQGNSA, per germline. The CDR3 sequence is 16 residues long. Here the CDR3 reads CASSLGLAGGSYEQYF. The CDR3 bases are TGTGCCAGCAGCTTAGGACTAGCGGGGGGCTCCTACGAGCAGTACTTC.

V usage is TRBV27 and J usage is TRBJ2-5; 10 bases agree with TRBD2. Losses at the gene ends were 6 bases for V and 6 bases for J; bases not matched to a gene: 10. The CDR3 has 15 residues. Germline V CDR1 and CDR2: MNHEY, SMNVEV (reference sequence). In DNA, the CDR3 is TGTGCCAGCAGCCCCCAGCTAGCGGGAGCCAAGACCCAGTACTTC. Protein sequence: CASSPQLAGAKTQYF.

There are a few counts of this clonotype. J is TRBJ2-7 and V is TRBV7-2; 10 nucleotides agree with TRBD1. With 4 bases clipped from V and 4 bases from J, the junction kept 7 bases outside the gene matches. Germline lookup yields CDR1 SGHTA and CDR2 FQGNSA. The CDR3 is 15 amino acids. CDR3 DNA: TGTGCCAGCAGCTCTCCGGGACAGGGGACATACGAGCAGTACTTC. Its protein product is CASSSPGQGTYEQYF.

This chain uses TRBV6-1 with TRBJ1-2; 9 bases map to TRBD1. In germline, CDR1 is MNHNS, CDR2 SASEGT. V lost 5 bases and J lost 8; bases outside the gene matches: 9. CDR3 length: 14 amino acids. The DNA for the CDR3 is TGTGCCAGCAGTCCCCGGACAGGGGCGCGGGGCTACACCTTC. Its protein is CASSPRTGARGYTF.

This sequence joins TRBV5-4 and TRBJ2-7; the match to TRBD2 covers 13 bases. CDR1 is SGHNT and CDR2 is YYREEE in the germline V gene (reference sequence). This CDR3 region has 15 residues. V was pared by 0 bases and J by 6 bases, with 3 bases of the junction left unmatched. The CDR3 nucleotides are TGTGCCAGCAGCTTGGAAGGACTAGCGGGAGTCGAGCAGTACTTC. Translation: CASSLEGLAGVEQYF.

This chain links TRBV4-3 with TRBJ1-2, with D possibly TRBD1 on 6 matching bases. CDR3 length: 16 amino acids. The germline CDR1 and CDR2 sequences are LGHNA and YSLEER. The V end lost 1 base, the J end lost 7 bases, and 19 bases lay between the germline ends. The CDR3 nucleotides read TGCGCCAGCAGCCAAGGAACGGGGGGGGCGCGGACTGGCTACACCTTC. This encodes CASSQGTGGARTGYTF.

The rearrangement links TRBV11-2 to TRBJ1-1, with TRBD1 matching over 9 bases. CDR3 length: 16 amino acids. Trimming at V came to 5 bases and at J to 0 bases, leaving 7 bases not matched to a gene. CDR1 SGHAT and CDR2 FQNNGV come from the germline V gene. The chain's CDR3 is CASSLGTGSMNTEAFF. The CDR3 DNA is TGTGCCAGCAGCCTGGGGACAGGGAGCATGAACACTGAAGCTTTCTTT.

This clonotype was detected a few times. CDR3 in amino acids: CAISESGTSGSGNEQFF. The CDR3 bases are TGTGCCATCAGTGAAAGTGGGACTAGCGGGAGTGGAAATGAGCAGTTCTTC. The rearrangement uses TRBV10-3 and TRBJ2-1, with 14 bases matching TRBD2. Germline CDR1 reads ENHRY; CDR2 reads SYGVKD. Losses at the gene ends were 3 bases for V and 7 bases for J; bases not matched to a gene: 8. This CDR3 is built from 17 residues.

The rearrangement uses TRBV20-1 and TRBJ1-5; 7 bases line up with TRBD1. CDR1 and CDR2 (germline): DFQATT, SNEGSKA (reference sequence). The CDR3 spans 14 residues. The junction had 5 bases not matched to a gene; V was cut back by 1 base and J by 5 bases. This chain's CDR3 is CSARGGGRDQPQHF. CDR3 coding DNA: TGCAGTGCTAGAGGAGGGGGCCGTGATCAGCCCCAGCATTTT.